Below, one TCR beta chain is given with its context. Germline V gives CDR1 SGDLS, CDR2 YYNGEE. V lost 2 bases and J lost 3; bases outside the gene matches: 3. The CDR3 has 16 residues. Isolated RNA was reverse transcribed in full, so expressed TCRB transcripts were sequenced. Repertoires were generated with immunoSEQ multiplex PCR, while TCRdb's copy carries only in-frame clones and drops some. The profile covers around 500,000 clones, with about an eighth appearing a single time and about 0.042% taken by the ten largest. This sample is drawn from a study of beta chain features in type 1 diabetes. This TCR was recovered from a woman aged 18-29 years in good health. Input material: naive CD4+ T cells from blood. This rearrangement joins TRBV9 to TRBJ2-2, with 11 bases aligning to TRBD2. CDR3 DNA sequence: TGTGCCAGCAGCGTCAGACTAGCGGGACACACCGGGGAGCTGTTTTTT. Protein sequence: CASSVRLAGHTGELFF.